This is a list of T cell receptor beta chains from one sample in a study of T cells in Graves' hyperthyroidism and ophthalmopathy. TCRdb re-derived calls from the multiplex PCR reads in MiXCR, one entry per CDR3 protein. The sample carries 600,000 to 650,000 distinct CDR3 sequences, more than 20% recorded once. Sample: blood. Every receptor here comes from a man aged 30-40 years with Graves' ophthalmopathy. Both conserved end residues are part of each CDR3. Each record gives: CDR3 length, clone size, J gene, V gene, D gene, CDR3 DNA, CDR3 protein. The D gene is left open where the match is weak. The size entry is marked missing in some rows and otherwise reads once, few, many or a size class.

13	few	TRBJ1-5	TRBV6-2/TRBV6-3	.	TGTGCCACCCTACAGTCTAGCAATCAGCCCCAGCATTTT	CATLQSSNQPQHF
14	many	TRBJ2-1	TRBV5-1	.	TGCGCCAGCAGCTTGGCGGCAGGGTTAAATGAGCAGTTCTTC	CASSLAAGLNEQFF
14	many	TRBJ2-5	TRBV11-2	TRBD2	TGTGCCAGCAACTTGCTAGCGGGAGGTCGACCTCCGTACTTC	CASNLLAGGRPPYF
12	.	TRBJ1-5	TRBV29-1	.	TGCAGCGCCGGACAGCCGAATCAGCCCCAGCATTTT	CSAGQPNQPQHF
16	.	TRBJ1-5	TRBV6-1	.	TGTGCCAGCAACAAACGCCCCGGGGGCCAGAATCAGCCCCAGCATTTT	CASNKRPGGQNQPQHF
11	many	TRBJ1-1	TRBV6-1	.	TGTGCCAGCATGGAGAACACTGAAGCTTTCTTT	CASMENTEAFF
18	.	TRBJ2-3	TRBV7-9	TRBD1	TGTGCCAGCAGCTTAGCGAGGGGGAGCCAGGGGGCGACAGATACGCAGTATTTT	CASSLARGSQGATDTQYF
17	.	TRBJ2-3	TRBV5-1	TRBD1	TGCGCCAGCAGCTTGGCCTCTACAGGGGGCGGAACAGATACGCAGTATTTT	CASSLASTGGGTDTQYF
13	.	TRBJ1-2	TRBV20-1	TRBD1	TGCAGTGGCCCGGGACAGGGGACCTATGGCTACACCTTC	CSGPGQGTYGYTF
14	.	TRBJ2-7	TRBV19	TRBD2	TGTGCCAGTAGTATGGCTAGCGGGACCTACGAGCAGTACTTC	CASSMASGTYEQYF
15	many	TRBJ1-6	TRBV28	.	TGTGCCAGCGGTCCATTGAGGGGTTATAATTCACCCCTCCACTTT	CASGPLRGYNSPLHF
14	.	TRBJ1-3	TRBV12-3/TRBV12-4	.	TGTGCCAGCAGTGGGGCCTTCGCTGGAAACACCATATATTTT	CASSGAFAGNTIYF
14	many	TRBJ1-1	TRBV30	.	TGTGCCTGGAGACTTACATCCTCGAACACTGAAGCTTTCTTT	CAWRLTSSNTEAFF
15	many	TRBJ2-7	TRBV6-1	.	TGTGCCAGCAGTGAAGCGACCACCCTAGCTAACGAGCAGTACTTC	CASSEATTLANEQYF
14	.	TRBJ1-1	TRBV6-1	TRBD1	TGTGCCAGCAGGACAGGGGGCTCGGGCACTGAAGCTTTCTTT	CASRTGGSGTEAFF
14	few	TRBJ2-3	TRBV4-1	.	TGCGCCAGCAGCCAAGCGGGGCCGATGGATACGCAGTATTTT	CASSQAGPMDTQYF
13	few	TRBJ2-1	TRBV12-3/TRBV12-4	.	TGTGCCAGCAGCCCACAGGTTAACAATGAGCAGTTCTTC	CASSPQVNNEQFF
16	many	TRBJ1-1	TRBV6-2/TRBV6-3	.	TGTGCCAGCAGTTACCGACCGACAGCGATGAACACTGAAGCTTTCTTT	CASSYRPTAMNTEAFF
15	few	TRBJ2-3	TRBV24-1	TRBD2	TGTGCCAGCAGTTACTCAGGGACTAGCGGAGATACGCAGTATTTT	CASSYSGTSGDTQYF
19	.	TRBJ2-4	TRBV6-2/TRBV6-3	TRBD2	TGTGCCAGCAGTCCTATAGCGGGAGCGGGGGGGGCAGCCAAAAACATTCAGTACTTC	CASSPIAGAGGAAKNIQYF
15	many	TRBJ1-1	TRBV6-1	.	TGTGCCAGCAGTGAAGGCCGGGGCTCGAACACTGAAGCTTTCTTT	CASSEGRGSNTEAFF
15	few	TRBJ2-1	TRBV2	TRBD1	TGTGCCAGCAGTGTCGGGACAGGGTTCTACAATGAGCAGTTCTTC	CASSVGTGFYNEQFF
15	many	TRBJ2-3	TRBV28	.	TGTGCCAGCAGTTTGCAGAGCGCTAACACAGATACGCAGTATTTT	CASSLQSANTDTQYF
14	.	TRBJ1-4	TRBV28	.	TGTGCCAGCAGCACCGGGACGGTTGGTGAAAAACTGTTTTTT	CASSTGTVGEKLFF
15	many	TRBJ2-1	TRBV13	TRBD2	TGTGCCAGCAGCTCGGGGGGGGCGGCCTACAATGAGCAGTTCTTC	CASSSGGAAYNEQFF
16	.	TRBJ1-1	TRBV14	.	TGTGCCAGCGGCCAAATTACGGGACGGGGACTGACTGAAGCTTTCTTC	CASGQITGRGLTEAFF
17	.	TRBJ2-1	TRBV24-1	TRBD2	TGTGCCACCAGTGATCGAAGGACTAGCGGGAGTATCAATGAGCAGTTCTTC	CATSDRRTSGSINEQFF
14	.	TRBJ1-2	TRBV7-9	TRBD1	TGTGCCAGCAGCGACCACAGGGGCGGGTATGGCTACACCTTC	CASSDHRGGYGYTF
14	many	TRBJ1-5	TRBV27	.	TGTGCCAGCAGTTTACGGGGGGGCAATCAGCCCCAGCATTTT	CASSLRGGNQPQHF
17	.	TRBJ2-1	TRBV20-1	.	TGCAGTGCTAGAGATCGATTGGGCGGGGACTCCTACAATGAGCAGTTCTTC	CSARDRLGGDSYNEQFF
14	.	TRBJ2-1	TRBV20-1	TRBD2	TGCAGTGCTAGCGGGAGGGAAACCTACAGTGAGCAGTTCTTC	CSASGRETYSEQFF
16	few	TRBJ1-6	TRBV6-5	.	TGTGCCAGCAGTTATGGAGCTCTGCCCTATAATTCACCCCTCCACTTT	CASSYGALPYNSPLHF
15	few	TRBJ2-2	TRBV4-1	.	TGCGCCAGCAGCCAAGTCGGCACATCAAACGGGGAGCTGTTTTTT	CASSQVGTSNGELFF
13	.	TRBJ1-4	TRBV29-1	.	TGCAGCGTTCACTGGGACCGGGAGGAAAAACTGTTTTTT	CSVHWDREEKLFF
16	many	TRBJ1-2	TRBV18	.	TGTGCCAGCTCACCAGGGGAATCCGGATTCGGCAATGGCTACACCTTC	CASSPGESGFGNGYTF
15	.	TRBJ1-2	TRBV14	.	TGTGCCAGCAGCCAAGATGTACAGGATAGCTATGGCTACACCTTC	CASSQDVQDSYGYTF
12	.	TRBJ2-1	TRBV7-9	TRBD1	TGTGCCAGCAGCCCGGGGACAGTAGAACAGTTCTTC	CASSPGTVEQFF
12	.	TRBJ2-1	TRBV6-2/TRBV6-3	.	TGTGCCAGCAGCTCCACGGGATTTGAGCAGTTCTTC	CASSSTGFEQFF
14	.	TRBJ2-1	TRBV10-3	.	TGTGCCATCAATAGCCCTGCCTCCTACAATGAGCAGTTCTTC	CAINSPASYNEQFF
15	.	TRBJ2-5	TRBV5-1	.	TGCGCCAGCAGCTTGGACGGGAGTGGCTTTGAGACCCAGTACTTC	CASSLDGSGFETQYF
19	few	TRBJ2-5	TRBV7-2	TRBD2	TGTGCCAGCGGCGCCTCGTTGGGATCACTAGCGGGAGGGATGGAGACCCAGTACTTC	CASGASLGSLAGGMETQYF
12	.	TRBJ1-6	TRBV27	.	TGTGCCAGCAGTTTTTATAATTCACCCCTCCACTTT	CASSFYNSPLHF
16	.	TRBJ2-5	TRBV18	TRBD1	TGTGCCAGCTCACCACCGGGACAGGGGGCTCCAAACTCCCAGTACTTC	CASSPPGQGAPNSQYF
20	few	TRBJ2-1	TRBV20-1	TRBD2	TGCAGTGCTAGAGACCTGTACAAGGTCTTGGCGGGAGCAAACTACAATGAGCAGTTCTTC	CSARDLYKVLAGANYNEQFF
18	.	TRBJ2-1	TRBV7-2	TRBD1	TGTGCCAGCAGCTTAGGGCCAGGGGGCTTGGGGCCCTACAATGAGCAGTTCTTC	CASSLGPGGLGPYNEQFF
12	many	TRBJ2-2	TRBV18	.	TGTGCCAGCAGTCCCCTCACCGGGGAGCTGTTTTTT	CASSPLTGELFF
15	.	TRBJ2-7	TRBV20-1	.	TGCAGTGCTAGAGATGATAGGGACGGCACCTACGAGCAGTACTTC	CSARDDRDGTYEQYF
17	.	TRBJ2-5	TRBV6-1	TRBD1	TGCGCCAGCAGTGAGGGACTTGGGACAGGGTACCAAGAGACCCAGTACTTC	CASSEGLGTGYQETQYF
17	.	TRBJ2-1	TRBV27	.	TGTGCCAGCAGTTTATTACGCGGGGATTACTCCTACAATGAGCAGTTCTTC	CASSLLRGDYSYNEQFF
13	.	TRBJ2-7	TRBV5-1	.	TGCGCCAGCAGCTGGAGACAGAACTACGAGCAGTACTTC	CASSWRQNYEQYF
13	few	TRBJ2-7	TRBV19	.	TGTGCCAGTAGTATTTCCAGATCCTACGAGCAGTACTTC	CASSISRSYEQYF
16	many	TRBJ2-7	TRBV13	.	TGTGCCAGCAGTTCTCTCGGACAGCTCCCCTCCTACGAGCAGTACTTC	CASSSLGQLPSYEQYF
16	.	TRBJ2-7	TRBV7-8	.	TGTGCCAGCAGCCAGATAGGTGGAGGAGTTGTCAGCGAGCAGTACTTC	CASSQIGGGVVSEQYF
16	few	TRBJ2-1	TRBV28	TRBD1	TGTGCCAGCAGTTTACAGGACAGGGGGCCATACAATGAGCAGTTCTTC	CASSLQDRGPYNEQFF
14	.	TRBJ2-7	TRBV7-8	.	TGTGCCAGCAGTTACCAAGACAGCCTCTACGAGCAGTACTTC	CASSYQDSLYEQYF